This TCR beta chain was identified in a study of blood T cells in healthy people across ages. A sample-barcoded 5' primer and a J-beta primer mix were used in a second PCR of roughly 6 to 11 cycles. From the 5' RACE reads, TCRdb called clonotypes with MiXCR, one entry per CDR3 protein. The table includes 1,500,000 or so distinct CDR3 sequences, almost 60% detected once. The CDR3 is 15 amino acids. V lost 0 bases, J lost 7 bases, and 13 bases lay in between. Germline CDR1 ENHRY, CDR2 SYGVKD. This chain connects TRBV10-3 to TRBJ2-1; a possible D gene is TRBD1 (5 bases). The sequence derives from a man younger than 35 in good health. Sequencing was performed on blood. The CDR3 sequence is CAISESLQQGNEQFF. The CDR3 DNA sequence: TGTGCCATCAGTGAGTCGTTACAGCAGGGAAATGAGCAGTTCTTC.